Listed below are T cell receptor beta chains from one sample, sequenced in a study of blood T cell repertoires in COVID-19. TCRdb's copy holds only in-frame clones and misses some; the assay was immunoSEQ multiplex PCR. Of 430,000 or so clones in the sample, roughly 90% were seen once. The material sequenced was peripheral blood. These receptors originate from a man between 18 and 35 years old with COVID-19, enrolled during active disease. Both conserved end residues are part of each CDR3. The D gene is left open where the match is weak. Clone size, where shown, is once, few, many, or a class for clones that have expanded.

abundance	v_gene	d_gene	j_gene	CDR3nt	CDR3aa
NA	TRBV6-5	NA	TRBJ1-2	TGTGCCAGCAGTTACAACCCCGCCGAGAGCTACACCTTC	CASSYNPAESYTF
few	TRBV18	NA	TRBJ2-7	TGTGCCAGCTCACCGCCGGCGGAGTCCTACGAGCAGTACTTC	CASSPPAESYEQYF
NA	TRBV5-4	NA	TRBJ2-2	TGTGCCAGCAGCACGGGTCTGAAGACCGGGGAGCTGTTTTTT	CASSTGLKTGELFF
NA	TRBV6-1	NA	TRBJ1-2	TGTGCCAGCAGTGAAGTATCGGCAGGGAAGGGCTATGGCTACACCTTC	CASSEVSAGKGYGYTF
NA	TRBV2	TRBD1	TRBJ2-2	TGTGCCAGCTGGAGGGACAGGGCGAACACCGGGGAGCTGTTTTTT	CASWRDRANTGELFF
NA	TRBV24-1	NA	TRBJ2-3	TGTGCCACCGCCCCTAGATGGAGCACAGATACGCAGTATTTT	CATAPRWSTDTQYF
NA	TRBV6-1	NA	TRBJ2-3	TGTGCCAGCAGTGCCACCCTAACTGGCACAGATACGCAGTATTTT	CASSATLTGTDTQYF
NA	TRBV5-1	NA	TRBJ1-1	TGCGCCAGCAGCTTGGGGGAGGGTGCCACTGAAGCTTTCTTT	CASSLGEGATEAFF
NA	TRBV9	NA	TRBJ2-1	TGTGCCAGCAGCGTAGTAGGGGATCAGGAGCAGTTCTTC	CASSVVGDQEQFF
NA	TRBV7-2	TRBD2	TRBJ2-1	TGTGCCAGCAGCTTTAGCGGGGGGGTAGAGAATGAGCAGTTCTTC	CASSFSGGVENEQFF
NA	TRBV27	NA	TRBJ2-2	TGTGCCAGCAGTTTTAGGGCGGGGACCGGGGAGCTGTTTTTT	CASSFRAGTGELFF
NA	TRBV5-8	TRBD1	TRBJ2-1	TGTGCCAGCAGCCCGGCCCCCAGGACAGGTCACAATGAGCAGTTCTTC	CASSPAPRTGHNEQFF
NA	TRBV29-1	TRBD1	TRBJ1-2	TGCAGCGTCCCGGGACAGGGAGATGGCTACACCTTC	CSVPGQGDGYTF
once	TRBV2	NA	TRBJ2-5	TGTGCCAGCAGCGGAGGGCCTGGTGGAGAGACCCAGTACTTC	CASSGGPGGETQYF
NA	TRBV9	NA	TRBJ2-1	TGTGCCAGCAGCGCTTCGGAGAGGGAGCAGTTCTTC	CASSASEREQFF
NA	TRBV10-2	NA	TRBJ2-7	TGCGCCAGCAGGATCGAACCCAGTAGCGATCGTAACTACGAGCAGTACTTC	CASRIEPSSDRNYEQYF
NA	TRBV11-2	NA	TRBJ2-3	TGTGCCAGCAGCTTTCCTAGCACAGATACGCAGTATTTT	CASSFPSTDTQYF
NA	TRBV5-4	TRBD1	TRBJ1-1	TGTGCCAGCAGCTTGGTTGGACAGGGGAACACTGAAGCTTTCTTT	CASSLVGQGNTEAFF
once	TRBV14	NA	TRBJ1-1	TGTGCCAGCAGCGCCAGCGCGTCGTGGAACACTGAAGCTTTCTTT	CASSASASWNTEAFF
NA	TRBV28	NA	TRBJ1-4	TGTGCCAGCAGTCTAACCAGGCGGAACGCGGGTGAAAAACTGTTTTTT	CASSLTRRNAGEKLFF
NA	TRBV5-5	NA	TRBJ2-1	TGTGCCAGCAGCTTGTGGGGAGGCGGGACTGCTAATGAGCAGTTCTTC	CASSLWGGGTANEQFF
NA	TRBV27	TRBD2	TRBJ2-5	TGTGCCAGCAGTTTTTACGAGCGGGGGGCCAGAGAGACCCAGTACTTC	CASSFYERGARETQYF
NA	TRBV4-1	NA	TRBJ1-2	TGCGCCAGCAGCCCTCAGGACAGCTCAAACTATGGCTACACCTTC	CASSPQDSSNYGYTF
NA	TRBV10-2	TRBD1	TRBJ1-5	TGCGCCAGCAACCGACAGGGGGGGGGTCAGCCCCAGCATTTT	CASNRQGGGQPQHF
NA	TRBV10-2	TRBD2	TRBJ2-1	TGCGCCAGCAGTGAGTCGACTCTTGTAGCGGGAGGGCCAACCTACAATGAGCAGTTCTTC	CASSESTLVAGGPTYNEQFF
NA	TRBV29-1	TRBD1	TRBJ2-3	TGCAGCGTTGCAGGACAGGGACGCACAGATACGCAGTATTTT	CSVAGQGRTDTQYF
NA	TRBV27	NA	TRBJ2-5	TGTGCCAGCAGTTTATTGGGGGGGGGCCAGACCCAGTACTTC	CASSLLGGGQTQYF
NA	TRBV18	NA	TRBJ2-6	TGTGCCAGCTCACCGGTGGGGCGCTCTGGGGCCAACGTCCTGACTTTC	CASSPVGRSGANVLTF
NA	TRBV7-9	TRBD1	TRBJ1-4	TGTGCCAGCAGCTTGACAGGGGCCGTGGAAAAACTGTTTTTT	CASSLTGAVEKLFF
NA	TRBV7-3	NA	TRBJ2-2	TGTGCCAGCAGCTTAGATAAGAACAGGGCCTACACCGGGGAGCTGTTTTTT	CASSLDKNRAYTGELFF
few	TRBV19	TRBD2	TRBJ2-7	TGTGCCAGCGGGGGGAAAACTGGCTACGAGCAGTACTTC	CASGGKTGYEQYF
NA	TRBV5-1	TRBD2	TRBJ2-6	TGCGCCAGTACTCCCGCGACTAGCGGGAGAGCCGGGGCCAACGTCCTGACTTTC	CASTPATSGRAGANVLTF
NA	TRBV7-3	NA	TRBJ2-1	TGTGCCAGCAGCGCAGGCTACGGCGGGGAGCAGTTCTTC	CASSAGYGGEQFF
NA	TRBV9	NA	TRBJ1-2	TGTGCCAGCAGCGTAGAGGGTGGGGCGGGCTACACCTTC	CASSVEGGAGYTF
NA	TRBV11-2	NA	TRBJ2-5	TGTGCCAGCAGCTTTTGGGGGACTGAGACCCAGTACTTC	CASSFWGTETQYF